A single TCR beta chain is shown here with its context. Its specificity is unknown. CDR1 is SGHRS, CDR2 YFSETQ, per germline. The CDR3 covers 15 residues. With V trimmed by 2 bases and J by 1 base, 2 bases remained unmatched. Grafts had their tissue processed, releasing intraepithelial and lamina propria lymphocytes. The data were taken from a study of graft-versus-host responses after intestinal transplantation. Turning to the study itself: Anti-thymocyte globulin induction preceded 2 to 4 years of tacrolimus and steroid maintenance in all recipients. General observations from the study: The authors found GvH clones in recipient marrow, some appearing first in ileum or blood. High graft-versus-host to host-versus-graft clonal ratios were found in allografts of patients who had graft-donor T cell macrochimerism.

Sequencing was performed with immunoSEQ multiplex PCR; in TCRdb, only in-frame clones are kept and a portion is missing. Altogether approximately 14,000 clones are present, just under 75% being singletons, with the ten largest covering 7.2%. The specimen was ileum tissue, collected 16 days after intestinal transplant. This chain connects TRBV5-1 to TRBJ2-3; 9 bases are a match to TRBD2. The receptor's source is a human patient who received an intestinal transplant, so some T cells may come from the graft donor. The CDR3 here is CASSFRLAGTDTQYF. The CDR3 DNA sequence: TGCGCCAGCAGCTTTCGACTAGCGGGCACAGATACGCAGTATTTT. The full variable domain, in which reference TRBV5-1 and TRBJ2-3 provide the parts outside the CDR3, is KAGVTQTPRYLIKTRGQQVTLSCSPISGHRSVSWYQQTPGQGLQFLFEYFSETQRNKGNFPGRFSGRQFSNSRSEMNVSTLELGDSALYLCASSFRLAGTDTQYFGPGTRLTVL.